This entry is about one T cell receptor (beta chain). Its target antigen remains unknown. Base-call qualities are not available, and no considerably larger clone is one nucleotide away. From the germline V gene, CDR1 is MNHEY and CDR2 is SVGAGI. Reading from cysteine to phenylalanine, the CDR3 counts 15 amino acids. Only the CDR3 region is kept as DNA, spanning 45 bases read in frame from base 1. Trimming costs V 0 bases and J 6 bases, and their ends lie 14 bases apart. The method behind the library was the immunoSEQ multiplex PCR assay. A mixture of 60 forward primers for TCR Vbeta segments and 13 reverse primers for TCR Jbeta segments was used in the multiplex PCR. The CDR3 region of rearranged TCR beta genes was amplified from genomic DNA by a multiplex PCR assay. The Illumina HiSeq System was used to sequence the amplified TCR beta libraries as 87-base-pair reads. The paper's data handling went like this. A later analysis tallied 75 million to 95 million unique TCR beta chains across the 640 or so repertoires, and some 12 million of those chains were shared by two or more donors. Raw reads were error-corrected and collapsed into unique sequences with a nearest-neighbor algorithm that merged closely related sequences to remove PCR and sequencing errors. To assign V, D and J gene segments, CDR3 sequences were aligned to IMGT reference sequences. Each retained sequence needed at least a six-nucleotide match to both a V gene segment and a J gene segment. A rearrangement counted as productive if the CDR3 had no stop codons and remained in frame with V and J, and every other rearrangement counted as non-productive. Following IMGT convention, CDR3 was defined as the stretch from the second conserved V-encoded cysteine up to the conserved J-encoded phenylalanine. The earlier analysis of about 530 of the donors excluded any sequence lacking an unambiguous match to a single V gene segment. In an earlier analysis of 587 of the donors, V segments were called functional above 56.7% productive rearrangements and were called segregating when the between-donor standard deviation exceeded 5%. A statistical classification framework was built to diagnose cytomegalovirus status from the catalog of TCR beta chain sequences. In a later analysis, TCR nucleotide sequences were compared against IMGT/GENE-DB human TR gene sequences so that V and J genes could be assigned. Using the TCRdist pipeline, a later analysis assigned CDR3 sequences along with most-parsimonious VDJ recombination scenarios. In a later analysis, each TCR beta chain was defined by its CDR3 amino acid sequence together with its V-gene family, and reads lacking a unique V-gene family were excluded. To address suspected cross-contamination and a sequencing artifact, a later analysis removed several hundred highly shared, low-generation-probability nucleotide sequences. A later analysis calculated a clonal expansion index for each public chain from normalized within-repertoire ranks of inferred template counts. Generation probabilities in a later analysis came from a VDJ recombination model fitted to out-of-frame rearrangements, and those results were checked against IGoR. A later analysis scored TCR-TCR, TCR-HLA and TCR-CMV co-occurrence with hypergeometric tests, applying a repertoire-size bias correction to TCR pairs. In a later analysis, false discovery rates were estimated by permuting HLA or CMV assignments 20 times. In a later analysis, co-occurring TCRs were grouped using DBSCAN, and TCRdist sequence similarity was added for clustering within HLA-allele-positive subsets. Co-occurrence clustering excluded repertoires with fewer than 30,000 or more than 120,000 public chains, plus five with anomalous nucleotide sharing. TCRdb retrieved this table from immuneACCESS and kept in-frame rearrangements only. Not all clones are present; in checked studies, unresolved V genes account for under half, and no reason is known for the remainder. V, J and clone size are those of that table, while D and trimming were read from the DNA. In this sample the table shows tens of thousands of clones, about 75% of which occur a single time. The ten largest make up approximately 2.1% of the sample.

The sample comes from a study of cytomegalovirus exposure and HLA in healthy donors (TCRdb year 2017). Study-wide context: According to an earlier analysis of 587 of the donors, roughly 180 million T cells yielded roughly 100 million unique TCR beta sequences and about 300 Gb of sequence data. About 310 gigabases of sequencing data and tens of millions of unique TCR sequences were included in an early release covering roughly 700 HLA-typed donors. Of the 350 to 450 genotyped donors, 75% to 85% were placed in the genetic ancestry cluster associated with self-reported Caucasian donors. The study aimed to test whether signatures of past pathogen exposure could be identified by cataloging public T cell receptors. The T cell repertoires of under 700 subjects were profiled by immunosequencing and related to cytomegalovirus serostatus. A separate validation cohort of approximately 120 different subjects was used in addition to the roughly 670-subject first cohort. High-throughput TCR immunosequencing, statistical association of individual TCRs with disease status, and machine learning were combined to predict cytomegalovirus infection status. A later analysis re-examined previously published TCR beta repertoires from several hundred donors and added high-resolution HLA genotyping to investigate patterns of TCR occurrence. The later analysis used no new phenotypic data to find candidate immune exposures, relying instead on TCR beta sequences and their occurrence across donors. In an earlier analysis of a few hundred of the donors, high-throughput TCR beta sequencing was used to judge whether each TCR beta V gene segment behaved as functional or pseudogenic. Donor age, sex, ethnicity and CMV serostatus were compiled together with the repertoire data. A later genetic analysis took genome-wide SNP genotypes for about three fifths of the roughly 700 donors and used that subset as a discovery cohort. All discovery cohort repertoires had been generated on a single sequencing platform. Both class I and class II loci were covered by HLA typing, at four-digit resolution. Typing coverage differed by locus: A, B, C, DRB1 and DQB1 were typed in roughly 629-630 donors, DQA1 in 500 to 550, DPA1 in some 570, and DPB1 in approximately 450. Because of strong linkage in the cohort, four to six DR-DQ haplotypes were treated as single units for association and clustering. On average, 235,054 unique TCR beta nucleotide sequences were sequenced per donor among more than 350 genotyped donors of the cohort, with roughly 18% of those sequences being non-productive.

General study outcomes and caveats: In a later analysis, HLA-associated TCR beta chains were found to be more clonally expanded and to have lower generation probabilities than equally common non-associated chains. In this cohort, only TCR beta chains were sequenced, and detectable features were limited by the absence of alpha or paired-chain data. In the study, approximately 160 TCR beta chains were listed as associated with cytomegalovirus. According to a later analysis, TCR association rates differed among HLA loci, with DRB1 alleles showing the most associated TCRs and HLA-C alleles showing the fewest. In a later analysis, some 17,000 TCR beta sequences were associated with specific HLA alleles at a false discovery rate of 0.05. A later genetic analysis associated a missense DCLRE1C variant with V-gene and J-gene trimming of TCR beta chains, and an independent cohort replicated the association. Because counts were too low, about 15 rarely observed V segments, including chromosome 9 orphons, were left out of the earlier analysis of a few hundred of the donors. A further reported finding was that TCR beta sequences accurately predicted the HLA-A and HLA-B alleles for most subjects in the first cohort. The classifier was reported to diagnose cytomegalovirus status with high specificity and sensitivity in both the original cohort and the validation cohort. An earlier analysis of approximately 570 of the donors showed that most TCR beta V segments appeared in productive rearrangements either about 90% or about 30% of the time, which broadly matched IMGT annotations. Roughly uniform sequencing depth across donors was assumed in presence/absence analyses, although this assumption may not hold. A few of the identified cytomegalovirus-associated TCR beta chains were confirmed in vitro to be specific for cytomegalovirus antigens. Most TCR sequences were observed very rarely across donors, whereas some public TCRs were present in many individuals. A group of highly shared sequence variants was considered likely to be a technical artifact of the sequencing pipeline. For the cohort, immune exposure information was limited to CMV serostatus. A later analysis found that most CMV-associated TCR beta chains appeared HLA-restricted, with HLA associations seemingly driven largely by CMV exposure. Several of the top co-occurrence clusters appeared to be linked to parvovirus B19, influenza, CMV and Epstein-Barr virus, according to a later analysis. Correlated functional status among segregating V segments might be attributable to linkage disequilibrium, but an unknown experimental factor could not be ruled out. According to the authors, the approach could potentially be generalized to other disease states and immunological phenotypes. Some IMGT-functional V segments, including TRBV6-2 and TRBV6-3, could not be distinguished by the 87-base-pair reads and were therefore excluded. Assigning TCR associations to individual alleles was difficult when HLA alleles, especially DR and DQ, strongly co-occurred. Because HLA typing was missing for some donors at each locus, association tests included only the typed subset. Compared with the roughly 720-donor mean, donors in an Asian-associated ancestry cluster had fewer N-insertions in productive TCRs, according to a later genetic analysis.

The cohort comprised 710 or so healthy bone marrow donors. At the time of sampling, all cohort members were nominally healthy, though unrecorded immune exposures were likely present. The donor was CMV seronegative and was included in the group of several hundred seronegative cohort members. Every donor gave a peripheral blood sample, and the peripheral blood mononuclear cells from that sample were used for TCR beta sequencing. The Qiagen DNeasy Blood Extraction Kit was used to extract genomic DNA from the blood cell samples. Material: PBMCs. The sequence is built from TRBV6-5 and TRBJ1-2; no D gene is confidently identified. The sequence was obtained from a man aged 40-50 years in good health and CMV-seronegative. The DNA sequence reads TGTGCCAGCAGTTACTCATCGGGTTCGCGGGATGGCTACACCTTC. Translated, it gives CASSYSSGSRDGYTF.